This T cell receptor (beta chain) was recorded in a study of T cell repertoires in cytomegalovirus infection. Study context: Indications of both CMV infection and matching HLA type were provided by public TCR beta signatures. General study results and limits: The study identified carriers of CMV plus the relevant HLA from cumulative public TCR beta family frequency. HLA-C-restricted, CMV-specific TCR beta clonotypes were dominant ex vivo.

TCRdb ran MiXCR on the reads and lists one entry per CDR3 protein. The table shows nearly 650,000 distinct CDR3 sequences, with 20% to 25% occurring only once. The CDR3 totals 14 residues. V lost 5 bases and J lost 0, with 11 bases in between. CDR1 is SGHTA, CDR2 FQGNSA, per germline. Notes on this clonotype: Its antigen remains unidentified.

The sequencing input was CD8+ T cells from PBMCs. The chain couples TRBV7-2 to TRBJ2-7; D may match TRBD1 or TRBD2 (5 bases each). The origin of this receptor is a human donor in good health (CMV status not recorded). Some clones in this sample may be carry-over from other donors' samples. The CDR3 region is CASSPFGGSYEQYF. The CDR3 DNA follows: TGTGCCAGCAGCCCCTTTGGGGGCTCCTACGAGCAGTACTTC.